One and the same sample provided the 21 T cell receptor beta chains below, sequenced in a study of blood T cells in healthy people across ages (dated by TCRdb to 2013 to 2016). Receptor amplification or capture employed 5' RACE. Sequencing relied on an Illumina HiSeq 2500. A second roughly 6 to 11 cycle PCR used a sample-barcoded 5' primer and a J-beta primer mix. The public reads were reprocessed in TCRdb via fastp at Q25 and MiXCR, keeping in-frame beta chains. Rows with a matching CDR3 protein are joined into one entry that keeps the most common DNA and genes. In all, the sample holds 1.5 million to 2 million distinct CDR3 sequences, and about 49% of those were seen once. Of the sample, roughly 2% falls within the top ten clones. The sequenced material came from blood. These TCRs come from a woman between 35 and 50 years old in good health.

This rearrangement joins TRBV6-6 to TRBJ2-5; D perhaps matches TRBD2 (5 bases). Germline CDR1 is MNHNY and CDR2 is SVGAGI (reference sequence). The CDR3 runs to 15 residues. With 6 bases removed from V and 0 bases from J, the gap between germline ends came to 14 bases. The CDR3 sequence: CASSGGSRYQETQYF. For the CDR3, the DNA is TGTGCCAGCAGCGGCGGGTCGAGGTACCAAGAGACCCAGTACTTC.

This chain links TRBV5-1 with TRBJ2-3; the D is unclear. With 0 bases removed from V and 6 bases from J, the gap between germline ends came to 14 bases. This CDR3 is 15 amino acids long. CDR1 SGHRS and CDR2 YFSETQ come from the germline V gene. Here the CDR3 reads CASSLDGSSGDTQYF. The CDR3 DNA is TGCGCCAGCAGCTTGGATGGCAGCTCCGGGGATACGCAGTATTTT.

The CDR3, as DNA: TGTGCCAGTAGTTCGCAACTTACTAGCGGGGGGACCCAGTACTTC. Translating gives CASSSQLTSGGTQYF. V is TRBV5-5 and J is TRBJ2-5; 11 bases agree with TRBD2. The trim removed 8 bases at V and 7 bases at J, leaving 13 bases unmatched. Germline V lookup: CDR1 SGHKS, CDR2 YYEKEE (reference sequence). The length of the CDR3 is 15 residues.

The chain links TRBV20-1 to TRBJ2-5, with 9 bases aligning to TRBD2. V was pared by 1 base and J by 5 bases, with 8 bases of the junction left unmatched. Germline V gives CDR1 DFQATT, CDR2 SNEGSKA (reference sequence). This CDR3 is built from 15 residues. The CDR3 DNA reads TGCAGTGCTAGAGTGGGGACTAGCCCTATGGAGACCCAGTACTTC. Its protein product is CSARVGTSPMETQYF.

The chain combines TRBV29-1 with TRBJ1-2; a weak D match, TRBD1 (6 bases). Germline CDR1 and CDR2: SQVTM and ANQGSEA. CDR3 size: 13 residues. Trimming shortened V by 5 bases and J by 3 bases, and 13 bases separated the two germline ends. The CDR3 sequence: CSVQAGVDYGYTF. CDR3 in DNA: TGCAGCGTTCAGGCAGGGGTCGACTATGGCTACACCTTC.

The gene calls are TRBV19 and TRBJ1-2, with D unresolved. The CDR3 is 12 amino acids. The V and J ends lost 4 bases and 1 base respectively, with 4 bases between them. CDR1 is LNHDA and CDR2 is SQIVND in the germline V gene (reference sequence). CDR3 loop: CASSTFNYGYTF. CDR3 DNA: TGTGCCAGTAGTACCTTTAACTATGGCTACACCTTC.

J is TRBJ1-4 and V is TRBV3-1; D ambiguous. Deletions cut 0 bases from V and 8 bases from J, with 10 bases between. The CDR3 is 14 amino acids. Germline CDR1 is LGHDT and CDR2 is YNNKEL (reference sequence). In nucleotides, the CDR3 is TGTGCCAGCAGCCAAGATCCCAAGAGCGAAAAACTGTTTTTT. Amino acid sequence: CASSQDPKSEKLFF.

This chain links TRBV6-2 or TRBV6-3 with TRBJ2-7, with D tentatively TRBD2 (6 bases). The CDR3 extends over 16 amino acids. The V gene's germline CDR1 is MNHEY and CDR2 SVGEGT. V lost 0 bases and J lost 2, with 14 bases in between. The chain's CDR3 is CASSYSVDGLPYEQYF. CDR3 nucleotide sequence: TGTGCCAGCAGTTACTCGGTAGACGGACTACCCTACGAGCAGTACTTC.

The chain joins TRBV24-1 to TRBJ2-3; 7 bases agree with TRBD1. This CDR3 is built from 13 residues. Germline V gives CDR1 KGHDR, CDR2 SFDVKD. V shed 9 bases, J shed 0 bases, and the junction held 2 bases outside the gene matches. The CDR3 sequence is CATGDRSTDTQYF. CDR3 nucleotide sequence: TGTGCCACCGGGGACAGAAGCACAGATACGCAGTATTTT.

This sequence joins TRBV3-1 and TRBJ2-1; 7 nucleotides agree with TRBD1. The ends lost 4 bases at V and 6 bases at J; junction bases unmatched: 6. This CDR3 is 14 amino acids long. The germline V gene encodes CDR1 LGHDT and CDR2 YNNKEL (reference sequence). The CDR3 here is CASSRGGWGNEQFF. CDR3 DNA sequence: TGTGCCAGCAGCCGAGGGGGCTGGGGCAATGAGCAGTTCTTC.

This chain uses TRBV5-1 with TRBJ2-4, with 8 bases that match TRBD1. V shed 7 bases and J 13 bases; nucleotides not matched to a gene: 22. The CDR3 is 16 residues long. Looked up from germline, CDR1 is SGHRS and CDR2 is YFSETQ. CDR3 DNA sequence: TGCGCCAGCGGGCAGACAGGGGTTAGTTCCTACAATGAGCAGTACTTC. This encodes CASGQTGVSSYNEQYF.

The rearrangement uses TRBV12-3 or TRBV12-4 and TRBJ2-4, with 9 nucleotides matching TRBD1. The J call is in doubt because the DNA end fits TRBJ2-7 better. This CDR3 is built from 14 residues. CDR3 nucleotides: TGTGCCAGCAGTTTATGGGACAGGGTAAACGAGCAGTACTTC. Residues: CASSLWDRVNEQYF.

This chain links TRBV29-1 with TRBJ1-2, with a weak D call TRBD1 (5 bases). CDR3 length: 14 amino acids. Germline assignment: CDR1 SQVTM and CDR2 ANQGSEA. V lost 4 bases to trimming and J lost 0 bases, with 12 bases between them. DNA for the CDR3: TGCAGCGTTGTTCATCAGGGAACTAACTATGGCTACACCTTC. Residues: CSVVHQGTNYGYTF.

Only a few counts were recorded for this clonotype. The chain has TRBV7-2 and TRBJ2-1; D could derive from TRBD1 or TRBD2 (5 bases each). The germline V gene encodes CDR1 SGHTA and CDR2 FQGNSA. V was cut by 4 bases and J by 10 bases, with 11 bases left in between. The CDR3 has 12 residues. The CDR3 sequence: CASSWDELEQFF. The CDR3, as DNA: TGTGCCAGCAGCTGGGACGAATTAGAGCAGTTCTTC. The full variable domain, rest sourced from reference TRBV7-2 and TRBJ2-1, is GAGVSQSPSNKVTEKGKDVELRCDPISGHTALYWYRQSLGQGLEFLIYFQGNSAPDKSGLPSDRFSAERTGGSVSTLTIQRTQQEDSAVYLCASSWDELEQFFGPGTRLTVL.

This clonotype was detected only once. CDR3 nucleotides: TGCAGTGCTAGAGGGCAGGGGGGAGTTTACGAGCAGTACTTC. Translating gives CSARGQGGVYEQYF. V and J are TRBV20-1 and TRBJ2-7; D possibly corresponds to TRBD1 (7 bases). V was trimmed by 1 base and J by 4 bases, leaving 14 bases between them. This CDR3 comprises 14 residues. In germline, CDR1 is DFQATT, CDR2 SNEGSKA (reference sequence).

The J gene is TRBJ2-5, the V gene TRBV6-4; perhaps TRBD1 as D (5 bases). The CDR3 runs to 15 residues. Between the trimmed V and J ends, which lost 3 bases and 4 bases, there was a span of 15 bases. CDR1 is MRHNA and CDR2 is SNTAGT in the germline V gene. CDR3 coding DNA: TGTGCCAGCAGTGAGGGGCAGGGAATAGGAGAGACCCAGTACTTC. Its protein is CASSEGQGIGETQYF.

The chain joins TRBV16 to TRBJ2-7; no clear D. The CDR3 has 14 residues. CDR1 and CDR2 (germline): KGHSY, FQNENV. The V and J ends lost 3 bases and 2 bases respectively, with 11 bases between them. The CDR3, as DNA: TGTGCCAGCAGCCACCCAATTTCTCCCTACGAGCAGTACTTC. Translated: CASSHPISPYEQYF.

This clonotype turned up a few times. The chain carries TRBV27 and TRBJ2-7; perhaps TRBD2 as D (6 bases). V lost 5 bases to trimming and J lost 2 bases, with 16 bases between them. Germline CDR1 reads MNHEY; CDR2 reads SMNVEV (reference sequence). The CDR3 sequence is 15 residues long. The CDR3 protein is CASSPGGTTAYEQYF. The CDR3 DNA reads as TGTGCCAGCAGTCCGGGCGGGACCACAGCCTACGAGCAGTACTTC.

This sequence joins TRBV29-1 and TRBJ2-3; D call uncertain. V lost 2 bases to trimming and J lost 1 base, with 10 bases between them. CDR1 and CDR2 from the germline V gene are SQVTM and ANQGSEA. This CDR3 region has 14 residues. CDR3 in amino acids: CSVEFSPRTDTQYF. The DNA for the CDR3 is TGCAGCGTTGAATTCTCTCCCCGCACAGATACGCAGTATTTT.

In its sample, this clonotype was seen a few times. Germline and junction disagree at one end, which may indicate a read error. V is TRBV29-1 and J is TRBJ2-5, with TRBD1 as a possible D gene (8 bases). Germline V gene sequence: CDR1 SQVTM, CDR2 ANQGSEA. The CDR3 runs to 11 residues. The CDR3 DNA reads as TGCAGCGGTGAACAGGGGGGGGAGCAGTACTTC. It is translated as CSGEQGGEQYF. The full variable domain, rest sourced from reference TRBV29-1 and TRBJ2-5, is SAVISQKPSRDICQRGTSLTIQCQVDSQVTMMFWYRQQPGQSLTLIATANQGSEATYESGFVIDKFPISRPNLTFSTLTVSNMSPEDSSIYLCSGEQGGEQYFGPGTRLLVL.

The gene calls are TRBV28 and TRBJ1-1; 8 nucleotides agree with TRBD1. The junction had 8 bases not matched to a gene; V was cut back by 3 bases and J by 11 bases. Per germline, CDR1 MDHEN and CDR2 SYDVKM. This CDR3 region has 13 residues. CDR3 nucleotides: TGTGCCAGCAGTTTTTCCGGGACAGGTAAGGCTTTCTTT. It encodes CASSFSGTGKAFF.